This T cell receptor beta chain originates from a study of control samples from healthy donors and cancer patients. V was shortened by 0 bases and J by 5 bases, with 16 bases between the two germline ends. The CDR3 spans 15 residues. Germline loops: CDR1 GTSNPN, CDR2 SVGIG (reference sequence). Produced via immunoSEQ multiplex PCR; TCRdb's table is partial and in-frame only. The sample consists of 95,000 to 150,000 clones, approximately 90% of them appearing once. The chain combines TRBV30 with TRBJ2-5; possibly TRBD2 for D (7 bases). The material sequenced was blood. This sequence originates from a man aged 30-40 years in good health. The CDR3, as DNA: TGTGCCTGGAGTGTAAGTCGGGGGGCCGGTGAGACCCAGTACTTC. This encodes CAWSVSRGAGETQYF.